Following are 17 T cell receptor beta chains from one sample sequenced in a study of blood T cell repertoires in COVID-19. Profiled with immunoSEQ multiplex PCR; TCRdb holds only in-frame clones, not every one. The sample shows about 130,000 clones, around three quarters of them seen only once. What was sequenced was peripheral blood. Every receptor here comes from a man aged 40-50 years with active or convalescent COVID-19.

This chain links TRBV19 with TRBJ2-7, with D perhaps TRBD1 (6 bases). Germline V lookup: CDR1 LNHDA, CDR2 SQIVND (reference sequence). The CDR3 is made up of 14 amino acids. V gave up 5 bases and J gave up 2 bases, with 13 bases separating them. CDR3 in amino acids: CASSVDRGPYEQYF. The CDR3 DNA reads as TGTGCCAGTAGTGTGGACAGAGGACCCTACGAGCAGTACTTC. Drawing the rest from reference TRBV19 and TRBJ2-7, the complete variable domain is DGGITQSPKYLFRKEGQNVTLSCEQNLNHDAMYWYRQDPGQGLRLIYYSQIVNDFQKGDIAEGYSVSREKKESFPLTVTSAQKNPTAFYLCASSVDRGPYEQYFGPGTRLTVT.

The chain has TRBV7-9 and TRBJ1-2; 8 bases map to TRBD1. CDR1 is SEHNR and CDR2 is FQNEAQ in the germline V gene (reference sequence). This CDR3 is built from 16 residues. V dropped 3 bases and J dropped 4; count of bases not matched to a gene: 10. This CDR3 reads CASSLAQGALGYGYTF. The CDR3 coding sequence is TGTGCCAGCAGCTTGGCTCAGGGGGCGCTAGGCTATGGCTACACCTTC. Looking up the rest from reference TRBV7-9 and TRBJ1-2 gives the full variable domain: DTGVSQNPRHKITKRGQNVTFRCDPISEHNRLYWYRQTLGQGPEFLTYFQNEAQLEKSRLLSDRFSAERPKGSFSTLEIQRTEQGDSAMYLCASSLAQGALGYGYTFGSGTRLTVV.

The gene calls are TRBV6-5 and TRBJ1-6; possibly TRBD1 for D (6 bases). CDR3 size: 14 residues. Germline V lookup: CDR1 MNHEY, CDR2 SVGAGI. V shed 5 bases and J shed 10 bases, with 15 bases lying between them. CDR3 residues: CASSPDRNGSPLHF. DNA of the CDR3: TGTGCCAGCAGTCCCGACAGGAACGGCTCACCCCTCCACTTT.

V usage is TRBV7-9 and J usage is TRBJ1-1; tentatively, D is TRBD1 (5 bases). This CDR3 region has 15 residues. Germline V gene data show CDR1 as SEHNR and CDR2 as FQNEAQ (reference sequence). Trimming cost V 4 bases and J 1 base, with 13 bases left between them. CDR3 DNA: TGTGCCAGCAGCTCGTCCCGACAGAGGAACACTGAAGCTTTCTTT. It translates to CASSSSRQRNTEAFF.

The V call is TRBV5-4, the J call TRBJ2-3, with a possible D match to TRBD1 (6 bases). The germline V gene has CDR1 SGHNT and CDR2 YYREEE (reference sequence). CDR3 length equals 14 residues. Trimming took off 4 bases at V and 5 bases at J, with 14 bases between the two ends. The CDR3 reads CASSIGQPRDTQYF. CDR3 bases: TGTGCCAGCAGCATAGGACAGCCTCGAGATACGCAGTATTTT.

The sample holds a few counts of this clone. V and J are TRBV18 and TRBJ1-5, with D unclear. V was cut by 2 bases and J by 8 bases, with 13 bases left in between. The CDR3 consists of 14 residues. Germline V lookup: CDR1 KGHSH, CDR2 LQKENI. This CDR3 reads CASSPLKSSEPQHF. DNA for the CDR3: TGTGCCAGCTCACCATTAAAATCTAGCGAGCCCCAGCATTTT.

This clone was seen a few times. This chain connects TRBV4-1 to TRBJ2-2, with 7 bases identical to TRBD2. Germline CDR1 is MGHRA and CDR2 is YSYEKL. The CDR3 runs to 14 residues. With V trimmed by 0 bases and J by 7 bases, 2 bases remained unmatched. CDR3 in amino acids: CASSQEGLNGELFF. DNA for the CDR3: TGCGCCAGCAGCCAAGAGGGACTAAACGGGGAGCTGTTTTTT.

This clone was seen only a few times. This chain joins TRBV19 and TRBJ1-3, with 9 bases that match TRBD1. Looked up from germline, CDR1 is LNHDA and CDR2 is SQIVND (reference sequence). After removal of 9 bases from V and 0 bases from J, the junction contained 3 bases not matched to a gene. CDR3 length equals 14 residues. CDR3 region: CASQDRGSGNTIYF. DNA for the CDR3: TGTGCCAGCCAGGACAGGGGCTCTGGAAACACCATATATTTT.

A few counts support this clone. This chain uses TRBV7-2 with TRBJ2-7; no clear D. Trimming removed 2 bases from V and 3 bases from J, with 8 bases in between. The CDR3 covers 13 residues. CDR1 is SGHTA and CDR2 is FQGNSA in the germline V gene. In DNA, the CDR3 is TGTGCCAGCAGCTTAAGGCAGCGCTACGAGCAGTACTTC. Encoded protein: CASSLRQRYEQYF.

This clone was observed once. The gene calls are TRBV11-2 and TRBJ2-3, with D possibly being TRBD2 (7 bases). Trimming cost V 5 bases and J 6 bases, with 12 bases left between them. The CDR3 is made up of 13 amino acids. The germline V gene encodes CDR1 SGHAT and CDR2 FQNNGV. CDR3 nucleotides: TGTGCCAGCAGCCCGGGGGGCAGGGATACGCAGTATTTT. Translating gives CASSPGGRDTQYF.

The genes are TRBV4-1 and TRBJ2-7; D uncertain. The CDR3 consists of 13 residues. The germline CDR1 and CDR2 sequences are MGHRA and YSYEKL. V gave up 4 bases and J gave up 5 bases, with 12 bases separating them. As DNA, the CDR3 is TGCGCCAGCAGCCCCTCCCGTTTCCACGAGCAGTACTTC. The encoded protein is CASSPSRFHEQYF.

V gene TRBV2 combines with J gene TRBJ2-2; 9 nucleotides line up with TRBD1. The trim removed 6 bases at V and 1 base at J, leaving 3 bases unmatched. Germline loops: CDR1 SNHLY, CDR2 FYNNEI. This CDR3 is built from 15 residues. The DNA of the CDR3 is TGTGCCAGCAGACCGGGACAGGGGAACACCGGGGAGCTGTTTTTT. This gives the protein CASRPGQGNTGELFF.

V is TRBV19 and J is TRBJ1-1, with 8 bases lining up with TRBD1. The CDR3 spans 15 residues. Germline V gene lookup returns CDR1 LNHDA and CDR2 SQIVND (reference sequence). With V trimmed by 4 bases and J by 3 bases, 7 bases remained unmatched. For the CDR3, the DNA is TGTGCCAGTAGTAAAGGACAGGGTGGGTACACTGAAGCTTTCTTT. It is translated as CASSKGQGGYTEAFF.

The rearrangement uses TRBV27 and TRBJ2-4; 10 positions agree with TRBD1. J was trimmed by 0 bases and V by 6 bases; bases with no gene match: 5. The germline gives CDR1 MNHEY, CDR2 SMNVEV (reference sequence). CDR3 length equals 16 residues. Written as DNA, the CDR3 is TGTGCCAGCAGACGGACAGGGGGAATAGCCAAAAACATTCAGTACTTC. Its translation is CASRRTGGIAKNIQYF.

This rearrangement joins TRBV28 to TRBJ2-5; 8 bases agree with TRBD1. From germline, CDR1 is MDHEN and CDR2 SYDVKM. The J segment lost 6 bases and the V segment lost 6 bases, leaving 12 bases of the junction unmatched. This CDR3 contains 15 residues. Written as DNA, the CDR3 is TGTGCCAGCAGACGAAACCGGGACAGGTCGAAGACCCAGTACTTC. The encoded protein is CASRRNRDRSKTQYF. The full variable domain, in which reference TRBV28 and TRBJ2-5 provide the parts outside the CDR3, is DVKVTQSSRYLVKRTGEKVFLECVQDMDHENMFWYRQDPGLGLRLIYFSYDVKMKEKGDIPEGYSVSREKKERFSLILESASTNQTSMYLCASRRNRDRSKTQYFGPGTRLLVL.

This chain joins TRBV5-8 and TRBJ1-2; D ambiguous. V shed 1 base and J shed 8 bases, with 12 bases lying between them. The length of the CDR3 is 13 residues. Germline V gene sequence: CDR1 SGHTS, CDR2 YDEGEE. The CDR3 is CASSLREAGGYTF. The CDR3 DNA sequence: TGTGCCAGCAGCTTGCGAGAAGCAGGAGGCTACACCTTC.

The J gene is TRBJ1-5, the V gene TRBV12-3 or TRBV12-4, with D maybe TRBD1 (6 bases). The CDR3 extends over 12 amino acids. The V end was cut by 6 bases, the J end by 7 bases, with 10 bases between. CDR3 amino acids: CASSRGQQPQHF. The CDR3 DNA reads TGTGCCAGCAGCAGAGGACAGCAGCCCCAGCATTTT.